This T cell receptor beta chain was found in a study of spatial heterogeneity in lung cancer. Study-level information: Sequencing consistently turned up more beta-chain sequences than alpha-chain sequences.

Unique molecular identifiers, one per molecule, were present on every TCR cDNA molecule. TCRdb itself ran the 5' RACE reads through MiXCR, one entry per CDR3 protein. The sample holds tens of thousands of distinct CDR3 sequences, roughly 8.7% seen once. The V and J ends lost 4 bases and 4 bases respectively, with 14 bases between them. The length of the CDR3 is 15 residues. The germline V gene has CDR1 MNHEY and CDR2 SMNVEV (reference sequence). This clonotype occurred a few times. Time point in this sample: sample taken at primary tumor resection. Frozen PBMC, nontumor lung or tumor provided whole RNA, which was sequenced unsorted.

The sequences come from PBMCs, collected at surgery. This receptor was identified in a male donor with early-stage non-small cell lung cancer. This rearrangement joins TRBV27 to TRBJ2-1; possibly TRBD2 for D (6 bases). The DNA for the CDR3 is TGTGCCAGCAGTTGGGGCGGGGCCGGGTACAATGAGCAGTTCTTC. This sequence encodes CASSWGGAGYNEQFF.